The 13 T cell receptor beta chains reported below all come from one sample, sequenced in a study of cytomegalovirus exposure and HLA in healthy donors. PCR primers comprised 60 Vbeta and 13 Jbeta primers. Some clones are missing from TCRdb's copy, which holds only in-frame ones; the method was immunoSEQ multiplex PCR. The table records about 160,000 clones, just over 70% of them present only once. Source material: PBMCs. These receptor sequences come from a young man in good health and CMV-seropositive.

V and J are TRBV6-1 and TRBJ1-1; D possibly corresponds to TRBD1 (5 bases). V lost 11 bases to trimming and J lost 3 bases, with 16 bases between them. Looked up from germline, CDR1 is MNHNS and CDR2 is SASEGT. This CDR3 is 13 amino acids long. CDR3 DNA: TGTGCCGTCAAGGCGGGGGGGTACACTGAAGCTTTCTTT. This sequence encodes CAVKAGGYTEAFF.

J is TRBJ1-2 and V is TRBV7-2; the D is unclear. The V end was cut by 4 bases, the J end by 2 bases, with 17 bases between. Germline-derived CDR1 and CDR2 are SGHTA and FQGNSA. There are 16 residues in the CDR3. The CDR3 loop reads CASSSGRVLSNYGYTF. CDR3 coding DNA: TGTGCCAGCAGCTCCGGGAGGGTCCTCTCGAACTATGGCTACACCTTC.

The sample holds one count of this clone. This chain joins TRBV7-9 and TRBJ1-1; no definite D call. Per the germline V gene, CDR1 is SEHNR and CDR2 is FQNEAQ (reference sequence). Deletions cut 1 base from V and 4 bases from J, with 7 bases between. The CDR3 contains 13 residues. The CDR3 bases are TGTGCCAGCAGCTTAGTGGAGGGCACTGAAGCTTTCTTT. Translation: CASSLVEGTEAFF.

This clone appeared a few times. V is TRBV18 and J is TRBJ2-2, with 7 bases identical to TRBD2. Germline V gene sequence: CDR1 KGHSH, CDR2 LQKENI. V trimming: 3 bases; J trimming: 5 bases; junction bases outside the gene matches: 6. The CDR3 runs to 15 residues. The CDR3: CASSPYAGDTGELFF. The DNA for the CDR3 is TGTGCCAGCTCACCGTACGCGGGGGATACCGGGGAGCTGTTTTTT.

V usage is TRBV15 and J usage is TRBJ1-2, with D maybe TRBD1 (5 bases). The CDR3 extends over 14 amino acids. CDR1 is LNHNV and CDR2 is YYDKDF in the germline V gene (reference sequence). The V and J ends lost 2 bases and 7 bases respectively, with 14 bases between them. As DNA, the CDR3 is TGTGCCACCAGCAGACGGGGGGGTGAGGGTGGCTACACCTTC. Translated: CATSRRGGEGGYTF.

The V and J genes are TRBV28 and TRBJ2-1; D possibly corresponds to TRBD1 (6 bases). This CDR3 comprises 15 residues. The germline V gene encodes CDR1 MDHEN and CDR2 SYDVKM. V was cut by 6 bases and J by 2 bases, with 14 bases left in between. This CDR3 is CASSTGYGAYNEQFF. The CDR3 bases are TGTGCCAGCAGCACAGGGTATGGGGCCTACAATGAGCAGTTCTTC.

The chain carries TRBV5-4 and TRBJ2-7; 7 nucleotides agree with TRBD1. CDR3 length equals 16 residues. Trimming took 4 bases from V and 0 from J; bases not matched to a gene: 10. In germline, CDR1 is SGHNT, CDR2 YYREEE (reference sequence). The DNA for the CDR3 is TGTGCCAGCAGCGGGCAGGGGGTACGGAGCTCCTACGAGCAGTACGTC. It yields the protein CASSGQGVRSSYEQYV.

J is TRBJ1-3 and V is TRBV15, with D possibly being TRBD1 (5 bases). The V gene's germline CDR1 is LNHNV and CDR2 YYDKDF (reference sequence). The CDR3 has 15 residues. V was trimmed by 8 bases and J by 0 bases, leaving 14 bases between them. Written as DNA, the CDR3 is TGTGCCACCGGCGTGGGGCAGTCCTCTGGAAACACCATATATTTT. Translating it yields CATGVGQSSGNTIYF.

The V and J genes are TRBV19 and TRBJ2-3; possibly TRBD2 for D (6 bases). V was cut by 6 bases and J by 3 bases, with 13 bases left in between. There are 14 residues in the CDR3. Per germline, CDR1 LNHDA and CDR2 SQIVND (reference sequence). In DNA, the CDR3 is TGTGCCAGTAGGGCAGGTAGCGGTACAGATACGCAGTATTTT. Amino acid sequence: CASRAGSGTDTQYF.

V gene TRBV2 combines with J gene TRBJ2-7; TRBD2 matches at 13 bases. J was trimmed by 3 bases and V by 6 bases; bases with no gene match: 5. The CDR3 loop spans 15 amino acids. Germline CDR1 is SNHLY and CDR2 is FYNNEI. This chain's CDR3 is CASRRTSGSDYEQYV. CDR3 coding DNA: TGTGCCAGCAGACGGACTAGCGGGAGCGACTACGAGCAGTACGTC.

The rearrangement joins TRBV19 to TRBJ1-2; tentatively, D is TRBD1 (6 bases). The CDR3 consists of 16 residues. V shed 4 bases and J shed 0 bases, with 15 bases lying between them. Germline V lookup: CDR1 LNHDA, CDR2 SQIVND (reference sequence). The DNA for the CDR3 is TGTGCCAGTAGTACCAGCCGGGACAAAACTAACTATGGCTACACCTTC. Protein sequence: CASSTSRDKTNYGYTF. Full variable domain (missing parts from reference TRBV19 and TRBJ1-2): DGGITQSPKYLFRKEGQNVTLSCEQNLNHDAMYWYRQDPGQGLRLIYYSQIVNDFQKGDIAEGYSVSREKKESFPLTVTSAQKNPTAFYLCASSTSRDKTNYGYTFGSGTRLTVV.

The gene calls are TRBV5-1 and TRBJ1-2; 10 bases line up with TRBD1. CDR1 and CDR2 from the germline V gene are SGHRS and YFSETQ. This CDR3 comprises 17 residues. V dropped 0 bases and J dropped 8; count of bases not matched to a gene: 13. The CDR3 here is CASSLDFRDRGSEGYTF. DNA for the CDR3: TGCGCCAGCAGCTTGGATTTCCGGGACAGGGGCTCAGAAGGCTACACCTTC.

The V and J genes are TRBV19 and TRBJ1-1, with D tentatively TRBD1 (5 bases). Germline values: CDR1 LNHDA, CDR2 SQIVND (reference sequence). Trimming left V 10 bases short and J 6 bases short, with 12 bases between. This CDR3 is 11 amino acids long. The DNA of the CDR3 is TGTGCCACTGGGGGGGTCTCTGAAGCTTTCTTT. This gives the protein CATGGVSEAFF.